Sequencing of this T cell receptor beta chain was carried out in a study of T cell responses to AZD1222 COVID-19 vaccine. Method: immunoSEQ multiplex PCR; TCRdb's copy keeps in-frame clones and lacks some. The data contain roughly 140,000 clones, about 93% of them singletons. The CDR3 length is 17 residues. Germline lookup yields CDR1 SEHNR and CDR2 FQNEAQ (reference sequence). Trimming took 4 bases from V and 7 from J; bases not matched to a gene: 11. The chain employs TRBV7-9 and TRBJ2-1; 12 nucleotides match TRBD2. The sequence was obtained from an adult in good health. Sequencing used peripheral blood, obtained on day 0 of AZD1222 vaccination. The CDR3 is CASSSSPASGRGNEQFF. The CDR3 DNA is TGTGCCAGCAGCTCATCCCCAGCTAGCGGGAGGGGTAATGAGCAGTTCTTC.